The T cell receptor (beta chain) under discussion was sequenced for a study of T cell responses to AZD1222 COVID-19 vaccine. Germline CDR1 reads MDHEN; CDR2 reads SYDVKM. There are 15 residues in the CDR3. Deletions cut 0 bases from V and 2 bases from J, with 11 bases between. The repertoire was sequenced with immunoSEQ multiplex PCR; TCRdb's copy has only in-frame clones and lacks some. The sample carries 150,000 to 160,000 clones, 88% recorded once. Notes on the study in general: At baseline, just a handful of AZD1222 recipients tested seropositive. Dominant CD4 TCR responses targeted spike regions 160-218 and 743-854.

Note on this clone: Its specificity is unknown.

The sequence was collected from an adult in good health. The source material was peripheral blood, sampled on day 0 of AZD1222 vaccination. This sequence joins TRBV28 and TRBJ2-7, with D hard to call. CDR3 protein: CASSLWARRPYEQYF. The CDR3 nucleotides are TGTGCCAGCAGTTTATGGGCTCGGAGACCCTACGAGCAGTACTTC.